What follows describes a single T cell receptor (beta chain). The antigen is undetermined. It was the approximately 110-subject validation cohort, separate from the roughly 700-subject first cohort, to which the donors belonged. This record belongs to a study of cytomegalovirus exposure and HLA in healthy donors. Study-wide results and limits: Rare TCR sequences predominated, though certain public TCRs were found in many donors. Reported results showed that the classifier diagnosed cytomegalovirus status with high specificity and sensitivity. According to the study, 180 or so TCR beta chains were cytomegalovirus-associated.

Repertoires were generated with immunoSEQ multiplex PCR, while TCRdb's copy carries only in-frame clones and drops some. The sample includes 150,000 to 180,000 clones, 70% to 90% seen only once; the top ten take approximately 2%. Germline V gene lookup returns CDR1 LNHNV and CDR2 YYDKDF (reference sequence). V lost 3 bases to trimming and J lost 1 base, with 9 bases between them. The CDR3 loop spans 14 amino acids. The sample consisted of PBMCs. The receptor's source is a human donor in good health. This chain connects TRBV15 to TRBJ1-1, with a weak D call TRBD1 (5 bases). The CDR3 sequence: CATSRAGQNTEAFF. The CDR3 DNA sequence: TGTGCCACCAGCAGGGCCGGACAGAACACTGAAGCTTTCTTT.